A selection of T cell receptor beta chains follows, all from one sample in a study of post-analysis software for immune sequencing data. TCRdb reanalysed the PCR reads using MiXCR and keeps one entry per CDR3 protein. Of roughly 430,000 distinct CDR3 sequences listed, over 30% are singletons. Sequencing used blood. The receptors stem from a girl aged 2 to 9 with multiple sclerosis. Each CDR3 is given with its conserved first and last residue.

v_call: TRBV4-2; cdr3_length: 16; cdr3_aa: CASSLYSGTGIYEQYF
v_call: TRBV7-2; cdr3_length: 14; cdr3_aa: CASSLSRAGGEQYF
v_call: TRBV11-2; cdr3_length: 15; cdr3_aa: CASSHHGRVNNEQFF
v_call: TRBV28; cdr3_length: 14; cdr3_aa: CASSWGGETYEQYF
v_call: TRBV29-1; cdr3_length: 12; cdr3_aa: CSVIGRNNEQYF
v_call: TRBV11-2; cdr3_length: 13; cdr3_aa: CASSSDRGNEQVF
v_call: TRBV12-5; cdr3_length: 12; cdr3_aa: CASGLVRDEQFF
v_call: TRBV3-1; cdr3_length: 14; cdr3_aa: CASTQGQGLGEQFF
v_call: TRBV24-1; cdr3_length: 14; cdr3_aa: CATPKGGHSYEQYF
v_call: TRBV18; cdr3_length: 15; cdr3_aa: CASSPQGRNTGELFF
v_call: TRBV5-1; cdr3_length: 14; cdr3_aa: CASSTVDRAYEQYF
v_call: TRBV12-3/TRBV12-4; cdr3_length: 14; cdr3_aa: CASKRQGSPGELFF
v_call: TRBV29-1; cdr3_length: 12; cdr3_aa: CSVEDRSYEQYF
v_call: TRBV5-4; cdr3_length: 16; cdr3_aa: CASSFVLASASYEQYF
v_call: TRBV4-3; cdr3_length: 13; cdr3_aa: CASSQDFDTEQFF
v_call: TRBV9; cdr3_length: 15; cdr3_aa: CASSSGTRPYYEQYF
v_call: TRBV20-1; cdr3_length: 11; cdr3_aa: CSATLIDTQYF
v_call: TRBV20-1; cdr3_length: 13; cdr3_aa: CSAQDSGANVLTF
v_call: TRBV12-3/TRBV12-4; cdr3_length: 15; cdr3_aa: CASSPGTSGFYEQYF
v_call: TRBV5-1; cdr3_length: 16; cdr3_aa: CASNRDSQRSYNEQFF
v_call: TRBV28; cdr3_length: 16; cdr3_aa: CASSLWGTGGVDTQYF
v_call: TRBV4-3; cdr3_length: 17; cdr3_aa: CASSQGPLTKATDTQYF
v_call: TRBV5-1; cdr3_length: 18; cdr3_aa: CASSSRPPGQPSTDTQYF
v_call: TRBV28; cdr3_length: 15; cdr3_aa: CASSSAGTDMRGYTF
v_call: TRBV28; cdr3_length: 20; cdr3_aa: CASSLGGTGRRREFVYEQYF
v_call: TRBV28; cdr3_length: 12; cdr3_aa: CASSRRDTELFF
v_call: TRBV12-3/TRBV12-4; cdr3_length: 16; cdr3_aa: CASSFAGQEFSYEQYF
v_call: TRBV7-9; cdr3_length: 12; cdr3_aa: CASSLDSSGQYF
v_call: TRBV9; cdr3_length: 14; cdr3_aa: CASSVGVTGDEQFF
v_call: TRBV2; cdr3_length: 13; cdr3_aa: CASSEAVIWGYTF
v_call: TRBV28; cdr3_length: 13; cdr3_aa: CASSLFGYTEAFF
v_call: TRBV29-1; cdr3_length: 13; cdr3_aa: CSVDSTGYNEQYF
v_call: TRBV6-1; cdr3_length: 12; cdr3_aa: CASCQGSQPQHF
v_call: TRBV28; cdr3_length: 17; cdr3_aa: CASSAVGLAGVRETQYF
v_call: TRBV5-6; cdr3_length: 15; cdr3_aa: CASSFYSTGNTEAFF
v_call: TRBV5-7; cdr3_length: 16; cdr3_aa: CASRTALGARNQPQHF
v_call: TRBV28; cdr3_length: 13; cdr3_aa: CASSLFLRGRQYF
v_call: TRBV12-3/TRBV12-4; cdr3_length: 14; cdr3_aa: CASSLRQNRYEQYF
v_call: TRBV6-5; cdr3_length: 15; cdr3_aa: CASSRWDSLTDTQYF
v_call: TRBV4-3; cdr3_length: 14; cdr3_aa: CASSHGLAEHTQYF
v_call: TRBV6-5; cdr3_length: 16; cdr3_aa: CASSYSGGMIYNEQFF
v_call: TRBV12-3/TRBV12-4; cdr3_length: 14; cdr3_aa: CASSFQNLNTEAFF
v_call: TRBV5-1; cdr3_length: 14; cdr3_aa: CASSPRQGDYEQYF
v_call: TRBV9; cdr3_length: 16; cdr3_aa: CASSVGSGVTLGTQYF
v_call: TRBV5-1; cdr3_length: 13; cdr3_aa: CASSSQQGETQYF
v_call: TRBV4-1; cdr3_length: 13; cdr3_aa: CASSQVDPGEQYF
v_call: TRBV28; cdr3_length: 15; cdr3_aa: CASSDDRGLVYEQYF
v_call: TRBV12-3/TRBV12-4; cdr3_length: 14; cdr3_aa: CASSLRTGGTEAFF
v_call: TRBV20-1; cdr3_length: 15; cdr3_aa: CSARDGRKSTDTQYF
v_call: TRBV7-2; cdr3_length: 15; cdr3_aa: CASSLAPATNTEAFF
v_call: TRBV6-1; cdr3_length: 13; cdr3_aa: CASRVGQGNIQYF
v_call: TRBV6-1; cdr3_length: 16; cdr3_aa: CASSETAASGANVLTF
v_call: TRBV15; cdr3_length: 15; cdr3_aa: CATSRGTGVNQPQHF
v_call: TRBV7-8; cdr3_length: 16; cdr3_aa: CASSLGPSGVFYEQYF
v_call: TRBV6-6; cdr3_length: 15; cdr3_aa: CASRLAGGLQDTQYF
v_call: TRBV7-2; cdr3_length: 17; cdr3_aa: CASTSYGWDRPYNEQFF
v_call: TRBV20-1; cdr3_length: 12; cdr3_aa: CRGTSGTDTQYF
v_call: TRBV28; cdr3_length: 14; cdr3_aa: CASSFGGRQETQYF